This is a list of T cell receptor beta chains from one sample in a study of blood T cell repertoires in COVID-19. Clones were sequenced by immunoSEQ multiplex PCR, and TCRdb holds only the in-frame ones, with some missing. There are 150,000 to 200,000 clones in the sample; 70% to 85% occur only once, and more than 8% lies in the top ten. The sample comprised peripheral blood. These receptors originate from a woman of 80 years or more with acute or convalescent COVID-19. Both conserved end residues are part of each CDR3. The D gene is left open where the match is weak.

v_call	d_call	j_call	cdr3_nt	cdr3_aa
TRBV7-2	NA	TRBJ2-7	TGTGCCAGCAGCTTATGGACAACCAAATCGGACGAGCAGTACTTC	CASSLWTTKSDEQYF
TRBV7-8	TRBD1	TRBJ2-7	TGTGCCAGCAGCCCGACAGGGTCCGAGCAGTACTTC	CASSPTGSEQYF
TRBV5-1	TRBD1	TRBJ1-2	TGCGCCAGCAACTCGGGGACAGGGGACGGCTACACCTTC	CASNSGTGDGYTF
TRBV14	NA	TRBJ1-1	TGTGCCAGCAGCCAAGATGGTTCTTGGTATTTTCAGGCTGAAGCTTTCTTT	CASSQDGSWYFQAEAFF
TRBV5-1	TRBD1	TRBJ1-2	TGCGCCAGCAGCAAGACAGGGGAGGGATCTGGCTACACCTTC	CASSKTGEGSGYTF
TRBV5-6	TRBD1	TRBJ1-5	TGTGCCAGCAGCTTCAACAGGGGGCTTCGCAATCAGCCCCAGCATTTT	CASSFNRGLRNQPQHF
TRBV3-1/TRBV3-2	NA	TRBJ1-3	TGTGCCAGCAGCCAAGATCCGGGAAACACCATATATTTT	CASSQDPGNTIYF
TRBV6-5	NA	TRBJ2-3	TGTGCCAGCAGGGCGGGGGCGTATTCCACAGATACGCAGTATTTT	CASRAGAYSTDTQYF
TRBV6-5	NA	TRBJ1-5	TGTGCCAGCAGTATTGGCCTCAATCAGCCCCAGCATTTT	CASSIGLNQPQHF
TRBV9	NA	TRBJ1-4	TGTGCCAGCAGCGTAGAAGGGGGTAATGAAAAACTGTTTTTT	CASSVEGGNEKLFF
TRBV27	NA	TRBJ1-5	TGTGCCAGCAGTTTAACGGGAGGCAGCCAGCCCCAGCATTTT	CASSLTGGSQPQHF
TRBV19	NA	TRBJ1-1	TGTGCCAGTAGTATAGGCAGGGATCCCACTGAAGCTTTCTTT	CASSIGRDPTEAFF
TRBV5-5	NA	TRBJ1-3	TGTGCCAGCAGCCAAGGGACACTCGGAAACACCATATATTTT	CASSQGTLGNTIYF
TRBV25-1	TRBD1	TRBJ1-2	TGTGCCAGCAGTCCAGAAGGTGGGGGCAGGGGGTATGGCTACACCTTC	CASSPEGGGRGYGYTF
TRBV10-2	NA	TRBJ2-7	TGCGCCAGCGCTACAGGGCCCTACGAGCAGTACTTC	CASATGPYEQYF
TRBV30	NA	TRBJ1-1	TGTGCCTGGAGCCGCCACAGGGATGAAGCTTTCTTT	CAWSRHRDEAFF
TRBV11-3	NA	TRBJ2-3	TGTGCCAGCAGCTTGAGTCTTGCGGATACGCAGTATTTT	CASSLSLADTQYF
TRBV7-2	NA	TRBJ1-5	TGTGCCAGCACCGATCAGGGCGGCAATCAGCCCCAGCATTTT	CASTDQGGNQPQHF
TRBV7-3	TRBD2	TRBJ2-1	TGTGCCAGCAGCCCCTTACTAGCGGGATACAATGAGCAGTTCTTC	CASSPLLAGYNEQFF
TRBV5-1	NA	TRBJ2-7	TGCGCCAGCAGCGAAACCCAGGTCTACGAGCAGTACTTC	CASSETQVYEQYF
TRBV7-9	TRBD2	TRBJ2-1	TGTGCCAGCACCCAGACTAGCGGCTCCTACAATGAGCAGTTCTTC	CASTQTSGSYNEQFF